These 18 T cell receptor beta chains were sequenced from one sample in a study of T cells in Graves' hyperthyroidism and ophthalmopathy. RNA transcripts gave rise to amplified TCR beta CDR3 regions. HTBI primers were the set used in a first-round RT-PCR of the TCR CDR3. TCRdb processed the multiplex PCR reads anew with MiXCR; each CDR3 protein has one entry. Of around 350,000 distinct CDR3 sequences listed, roughly 17% are singletons. The sequenced sample consisted of blood. The receptors stem from a woman in her 30s with Graves' hyperthyroidism that later progressed to Graves' ophthalmopathy.

This clonotype was recorded many times. V and J are TRBV28 and TRBJ1-2; D perhaps matches TRBD1 (5 bases). This CDR3 region has 13 residues. Trimming cost V 2 bases and J 6 bases, with 10 bases left between them. Germline-derived CDR1 and CDR2 are MDHEN and SYDVKM. The CDR3 is CASSLGSGDGYTF. Here the CDR3 DNA reads TGTGCCAGCAGTTTAGGTTCGGGGGATGGCTACACCTTC.

In this sample, this clonotype turned up many times. The chain uses TRBV5-1 and TRBJ1-2, with a tentative D call TRBD1 (6 bases). V lost 4 bases and J 10 bases, leaving 17 bases between the germline ends. This CDR3 has 13 amino acids. Germline lookup yields CDR1 SGHRS and CDR2 YFSETQ. CDR3 amino acids: CASSLQGQEFYTF. The CDR3 DNA reads as TGCGCCAGCAGCCTACAGGGACAAGAATTCTACACCTTC.

The V call is TRBV7-9, the J call TRBJ2-5; TRBD2 aligns across 8 bases. The J segment lost 3 bases and the V segment lost 6 bases, leaving 3 bases of the junction unmatched. Germline CDR1 reads SEHNR; CDR2 reads FQNEAQ (reference sequence). The CDR3 loop spans 13 amino acids. CDR3 bases: TGTGCCAGCAGTAGTAGCGGGGAAGAGACCCAGTACTTC. It is translated as CASSSSGEETQYF.

This clonotype was observed at least ten times. The chain joins TRBV20-1 to TRBJ2-5, with D hard to call. Germline loops: CDR1 DFQATT, CDR2 SNEGSKA (reference sequence). The CDR3 is 10 amino acids. V was pared by 6 bases and J by 5 bases, with 7 bases between. For the CDR3, the DNA is TGCAGTGCGGTTCGGGAGACCCAGTACTTC. Protein: CSAVRETQYF.

This clonotype has a count of ten or more. The genes are TRBV2 and TRBJ1-5; D is undetermined. CDR3 length: 13 residues. Germline V lookup: CDR1 SNHLY, CDR2 FYNNEI. V lost 11 bases to trimming and J lost 2 bases, with 13 bases between them. For the CDR3, the DNA is TGTGCCGCAAAAGCTGAGGGCAATCAGCCCCAGCATTTT. Translating it yields CAAKAEGNQPQHF. Supplemented by reference TRBV2 and TRBJ1-5, the full variable domain reads EPEVTQTPSHQVTQMGQEVILRCVPISNHLYFYWYRQILGQKVEFLVSFYNNEISEKSEIFDDQFSVERPDGSNFTLKIRSTKLEDSAMYFCAAKAEGNQPQHFGDGTRLSIL.

This clonotype occurred many times. The rearrangement uses TRBV7-8 and TRBJ1-2; weak D call: TRBD1 (6 bases). Germline lookup yields CDR1 SGHVS and CDR2 FQNEAQ. The CDR3 has 14 amino acids. Trimming removed 3 bases at V and 8 bases at J, with 16 bases between. CDR3 sequence reads: CASSFDRFPKGYTF. In DNA form, the CDR3 reads TGTGCCAGCAGCTTTGACAGGTTCCCTAAAGGCTACACCTTC.

The chain links TRBV30 to TRBJ2-7; D ambiguous. The ends were cut back, 0 bases at V and 6 bases at J, with 9 bases in the middle. The germline V gene has CDR1 GTSNPN and CDR2 SVGIG (reference sequence). The CDR3 has 12 residues. The CDR3 here is CAWSVPWGEQYF. DNA of the CDR3: TGTGCCTGGAGTGTACCGTGGGGCGAGCAGTACTTC.

The chain has TRBV7-9 and TRBJ2-2, with a tentative D call TRBD1 (5 bases). The CDR3 is made up of 15 amino acids. The ends were cut back, 3 bases at V and 3 bases at J, with 11 bases in the middle. The germline V gene has CDR1 SEHNR and CDR2 FQNEAQ (reference sequence). CDR3 loop: CASSLSDSHTGELFF. The CDR3 bases are TGTGCCAGCAGCTTGAGCGACAGTCACACCGGGGAGCTGTTTTTT.

The chain carries TRBV28 and TRBJ1-5; no reliable D call. The germline V gene has CDR1 MDHEN and CDR2 SYDVKM. With 1 base removed from V and 6 bases from J, the gap between germline ends came to 7 bases. The CDR3 is made up of 13 amino acids. This CDR3 is CASSLSRGQPQHF. CDR3 sequence (DNA): TGTGCCAGCAGTTTATCGCGGGGTCAGCCCCAGCATTTT.

Concerning this clonotype itself: A single base separates this from a much larger clone, so it may be a read error. The V and J genes are TRBV19 and TRBJ2-7; D may be TRBD1 or TRBD2 (5 bases each). Germline V gene sequence: CDR1 LNHDA, CDR2 SQIVND (reference sequence). This CDR3 comprises 14 residues. This chain's CDR3 is CTSTDTGGTYEQYF. In DNA form, the CDR3 reads TGTACCAGTACCGACACTGGGGGTACCTACGAGCAGTACTTC.

This clonotype was recorded once. This could be a read error, since a much larger clone is one nucleotide away. The chain uses TRBV12-3 or TRBV12-4 and TRBJ2-2; the D gene is possibly TRBD2 (5 bases). The CDR3 length is 14 residues. CDR3 in amino acids: CASSDSNIPGERFF. The CDR3 region has the DNA TGTGCCAGCAGTGATAGCAATATCCCCGGGGAGCGGTTTTTT.

Ten or more counts support this clonotype. The J gene is TRBJ1-2, the V gene TRBV11-2; D not certain. With 5 bases removed from V and 3 bases from J, the gap between germline ends came to 10 bases. The CDR3 runs 13 residues. Germline V CDR1 and CDR2: SGHAT, FQNNGV. The CDR3: CASSADGYYGYTF. The CDR3 DNA is TGTGCCAGCAGCGCCGACGGTTACTATGGCTACACCTTC.

V and J are TRBV29-1 and TRBJ2-2; no definite D call. There are 11 residues in the CDR3. Germline-derived CDR1 and CDR2 are SQVTM and ANQGSEA. In nucleotides, the CDR3 is TGCAGTGTGGTCTGGTTCGGGGAGCTGTTTTTT. It codes for CSVVWFGELFF.

The V gene is TRBV7-6, the J gene TRBJ2-2; D perhaps matches TRBD2 (5 bases). The CDR3 consists of 16 residues. The germline V gene has CDR1 SGHVS and CDR2 FNYEAQ. V shed 5 bases and J shed 4 bases, with 17 bases lying between them. Here the CDR3 DNA reads TGTGCCAGCAGCCGCTATACTACTAGTTTCACCGGGGAGCTGTTTTTT. Protein product: CASSRYTTSFTGELFF.

The rearrangement uses TRBV6-6 and TRBJ1-5, with D possibly matching TRBD1 (5 bases). V gave up 0 bases and J gave up 1 base, with 7 bases separating them. This CDR3 is 15 amino acids long. Germline V gives CDR1 MNHNY, CDR2 SVGAGI (reference sequence). The CDR3 nucleotides read TGTGCCAGCAGTTACTCGACAGTGAGCAATCAGCCCCAGCATTTT. Protein sequence: CASSYSTVSNQPQHF.

The chain couples TRBV2 to TRBJ2-7; 8 bases agree with TRBD1. Germline V CDR1 and CDR2: SNHLY, FYNNEI. V lost 10 bases, J lost 0 bases, and 8 bases stayed unmatched. The CDR3 covers 14 residues. This chain's CDR3 is CATDQGALSYEQYF. CDR3 nucleotide sequence: TGTGCCACCGACCAGGGGGCACTCTCCTACGAGCAGTACTTC.

Many counts were recorded for this clonotype. J is TRBJ2-7 and V is TRBV3-1; D might be TRBD1 or TRBD2, each matching 6 bases. Germline assignment: CDR1 LGHDT and CDR2 YNNKEL (reference sequence). V was clipped by 1 base and J by 4 bases, with 20 bases between them. CDR3 length: 17 amino acids. Here the CDR3 reads CASSQGFGGAGSYEQYF. In DNA, the CDR3 is TGTGCCAGCAGCCAAGGGTTCGGGGGCGCGGGTTCTTACGAGCAGTACTTC.

This clonotype was seen a single time. The V call is TRBV11-2, the J call TRBJ2-1; TRBD2 aligns across 8 bases. V lost 5 bases and J lost 9; bases outside the gene matches: 9. Germline V gene data show CDR1 as SGHAT and CDR2 as FQNNGV. This CDR3 spans 14 amino acids. The CDR3 DNA follows: TGTGCCAGCAGCCGCTCAACTAGCGGCAGTGAGCAGTTCTTC. Translating it yields CASSRSTSGSEQFF.